The 27 T cell receptor beta chains in this list originate from one sample, sequenced in a study of T cell repertoires in cytomegalovirus infection. TCRdb ran MiXCR on the reads and lists one entry per CDR3 protein. The sample has roughly 120,000 distinct CDR3 sequences, about 31% seen once. These TCRs are of unknown antigen specificity. The material was CD8+ T cells from cultured PBMCs, obtained from culture after CMV antigen stimulation. The source of these receptors is a human donor in good health (CMV status not recorded). Some clones in this sample may be carry-over from other donors' samples.

This clonotype has only a few counts. The chain combines TRBV12-3 or TRBV12-4 with TRBJ1-2, with D possibly matching TRBD1 (6 bases). The CDR3 runs to 14 residues. Trimming took off 2 bases at V and 5 bases at J, with 12 bases between the two ends. CDR3 coding DNA: TGTGCCAGCAGTTTAACAGGGTACCCTTATGGCTACACCTTC. Translation gives CASSLTGYPYGYTF.

Only one count was recorded for this clonotype. This chain connects TRBV7-2 to TRBJ1-1, with D unclear. Looked up from germline, CDR1 is SGHTA and CDR2 is FQGNSA. The CDR3 extends over 13 amino acids. Trimming took off 2 bases at V and 1 base at J, with 5 bases between the two ends. The CDR3 loop is CASSLIWNTEAFF. CDR3 DNA: TGTGCCAGCAGCTTAATATGGAACACTGAAGCTTTCTTT.

The chain uses TRBV19 and TRBJ2-5; TRBD1 agrees at 8 bases. V gave up 0 bases and J gave up 1 base; unmatched junction bases: 1. This CDR3 has 15 residues. From germline, CDR1 is LNHDA and CDR2 SQIVND (reference sequence). The CDR3 spells CASSIEGQAQETQYF. The DNA for the CDR3 is TGTGCCAGTAGTATAGAGGGACAGGCCCAAGAGACCCAGTACTTC.

The chain couples TRBV2 to TRBJ2-7; 9 positions match TRBD1. Germline V gene data show CDR1 as SNHLY and CDR2 as FYNNEI. V lost 6 bases to trimming and J lost 3 bases; unmatched junction nucleotides: 3. The CDR3 loop spans 13 amino acids. The CDR3 here is CASSRTGDYEQYF. DNA of the CDR3: TGTGCCAGCAGCCGGACAGGGGACTACGAGCAGTACTTC.

This clonotype was observed at least ten times. The J gene is TRBJ2-5, the V gene TRBV4-1; the D is unclear. This CDR3 has 16 amino acids. Germline lookup yields CDR1 MGHRA and CDR2 YSYEKL. The V and J ends lost 0 bases and 4 bases respectively, with 15 bases between them. For the CDR3, the DNA is TGCGCCAGCAGCCAAGATGCGCAGGCTTTAAGAGAGACCCAGTACTTC. It encodes CASSQDAQALRETQYF.

The chain links TRBV5-4 to TRBJ2-7; 9 bases agree with TRBD1. This CDR3 comprises 15 residues. Trimming cost V 5 bases and J 2 bases; bases outside gene matches: 8. CDR1 and CDR2 from the germline V gene are SGHNT and YYREEE (reference sequence). This CDR3 is CASSRTGQGPYEQYF. The CDR3 DNA reads TGTGCCAGCAGTCGGACGGGACAGGGTCCCTACGAGCAGTACTTC.

This clonotype showed up just a few times. V and J are TRBV29-1 and TRBJ2-5; D gene unclear. V was trimmed by 3 bases and J by 3 bases, leaving 14 bases between them. Germline CDR1 reads SQVTM; CDR2 reads ANQGSEA. This CDR3 is 14 amino acids long. CDR3 DNA sequence: TGCAGCGTTGAGACCGCAGACATAGAAGAGACCCAGTACTTC. Its protein is CSVETADIEETQYF.

This clonotype was counted a few times. The chain couples TRBV7-6 to TRBJ1-1; 8 bases map to TRBD1. CDR3 length: 15 residues. CDR1 is SGHVS, CDR2 FNYEAQ, per germline. The J segment lost 0 bases and the V segment lost 4 bases, leaving 4 bases of the junction unmatched. The CDR3 nucleotides are TGTGCCAGCAGCTCGTCGACAGGGGTGAACACTGAAGCTTTCTTT. It codes for CASSSSTGVNTEAFF.

This clonotype has only a few counts. The chain uses TRBV6-2 or TRBV6-3 and TRBJ2-1, with 9 bases aligning to TRBD1. Germline V gene lookup returns CDR1 MNHEY and CDR2 SVGEGT. Trimming took 5 bases from V and 4 from J; bases not matched to a gene: 3. The CDR3 totals 14 residues. CDR3 in DNA: TGTGCCAGCAGTGTACAGGGGGCATACAATGAGCAGTTCTTC. This gives the protein CASSVQGAYNEQFF.

The V call is TRBV10-3, the J call TRBJ1-3; D remains ambiguous. V was trimmed by 6 bases and J by 0 bases, leaving 15 bases between them. CDR3 size: 16 residues. Looked up from germline, CDR1 is ENHRY and CDR2 is SYGVKD. CDR3 DNA: TGTGCCATCAGCGACGGGGTAAAAGTCTCTGGAAACACCATATATTTT. The encoded protein is CAISDGVKVSGNTIYF.

There are many counts of this clonotype. V and J are TRBV5-5 and TRBJ2-3; D is perhaps TRBD1 (6 bases). Germline V gives CDR1 SGHKS, CDR2 YYEKEE (reference sequence). V lost 3 bases to trimming and J lost 1 base, with 12 bases between them. The length of the CDR3 is 15 residues. The DNA for the CDR3 is TGTGCCAGCAGCTCCTCGGGACACCGCACAGATACGCAGTATTTT. Translating gives CASSSSGHRTDTQYF.

The rearrangement uses TRBV7-6 and TRBJ1-3; no reliable D call. The CDR3 length is 17 residues. V was cut by 7 bases and J by 0 bases, with 19 bases left in between. Germline CDR1 and CDR2: SGHVS and FNYEAQ. CDR3 sequence reads: CASILNAGSDSGNTIYF. The CDR3 nucleotides are TGTGCCAGCATCCTAAACGCCGGGAGCGACTCTGGAAACACCATATATTTT.

The chain recombines TRBV7-6 with TRBJ1-4, with TRBD1 matching over 8 bases. From germline, CDR1 is SGHVS and CDR2 FNYEAQ. After removal of 5 bases from V and 7 bases from J, the junction contained 6 bases not matched to a gene. The CDR3 covers 14 residues. This CDR3 reads CASSPDRESEKLFF. Written as DNA, the CDR3 is TGTGCCAGCAGCCCGGACAGGGAGAGTGAAAAACTGTTTTTT. The full variable domain, with the rest looked up from reference TRBV7-6 and TRBJ1-4, is GAGVSQSPRYKVTKRGQDVALRCDPISGHVSLYWYRQALGQGPEFLTYFNYEAQQDKSGLPNDRFSAERPEGSISTLTIQRTEQRDSAMYRCASSPDRESEKLFFGSGTQLSVL.

This clonotype has a handful of counts. The chain employs TRBV7-8 and TRBJ1-2, with D maybe TRBD1 (5 bases). V lost 1 base, J lost 5 bases, and 8 bases lay in between. CDR3 length equals 13 residues. Germline CDR1 SGHVS, CDR2 FQNEAQ. The CDR3 DNA reads as TGTGCCAGCAGCTTAGAGGGGCTATATGGCTACACCTTC. The encoded protein is CASSLEGLYGYTF.

The V call is TRBV27, the J call TRBJ1-1; tentatively, D is TRBD1 (6 bases). With 3 bases removed from V and 6 bases from J, the gap between germline ends came to 11 bases. The CDR3 sequence is 13 residues long. CDR1 and CDR2 from the germline V gene are MNHEY and SMNVEV (reference sequence). The CDR3 is CASSFGGGAEAFF. In nucleotides, the CDR3 is TGTGCCAGCAGTTTTGGAGGGGGTGCTGAAGCTTTCTTT.

The chain joins TRBV12-3 or TRBV12-4 to TRBJ1-1; D gene unclear. With 4 bases removed from V and 4 bases from J, the gap between germline ends came to 7 bases. There are 12 residues in the CDR3. CDR3 coding DNA: TGTGCCAGCAGTTCCAGAGGCACTGAAGCTTTCTTT. Amino acid sequence: CASSSRGTEAFF.

This chain joins TRBV6-5 and TRBJ1-1; tentative D call: TRBD1 (5 bases). The CDR3 contains 15 residues. The germline gives CDR1 MNHEY, CDR2 SVGAGI. The V gene lost 4 bases and the J gene lost 3 bases, with 15 bases spanning the gap. The CDR3 DNA follows: TGTGCCAGCAGTTCCGGCGCAGGGTACGACACTGAAGCTTTCTTT. It specifies CASSSGAGYDTEAFF.

The chain couples TRBV18 to TRBJ2-7; D remains unclear. The CDR3 contains 13 residues. V lost 6 bases and J 3 bases, leaving 12 bases between the germline ends. CDR1 KGHSH and CDR2 LQKENI come from the germline V gene. The CDR3 is CASSPASVYEQYF. The CDR3 coding sequence is TGTGCCAGCTCCCCCGCGTCTGTCTACGAGCAGTACTTC.

This clonotype has just a few counts. The V and J genes are TRBV4-2 and TRBJ2-1, with D perhaps TRBD2 (6 bases). Germline lookup yields CDR1 LGHNA and CDR2 YNFKEQ. V was shortened by 0 bases and J by 4 bases, with 13 bases between the two germline ends. This CDR3 is 16 amino acids long. The CDR3 loop reads CASSQERGLYYNEQFF. Written as DNA, the CDR3 is TGTGCCAGCAGCCAAGAACGGGGACTGTATTACAATGAGCAGTTCTTC.

This clonotype appeared a few times. J is TRBJ2-7 and V is TRBV6-1; D is unclear. There are 13 residues in the CDR3. Looked up from germline, CDR1 is MNHNS and CDR2 is SASEGT. Trimming removed 4 bases from V and 5 bases from J, with 12 bases in between. The CDR3 here is CASSVEAYDEQYF. DNA of the CDR3: TGTGCCAGCAGTGTTGAGGCCTACGACGAGCAGTACTTC.

The chain combines TRBV2 with TRBJ1-2; a weak D match, TRBD1 (6 bases). V lost 3 bases, J lost 0 bases, and 8 bases lay in between. The CDR3 loop spans 14 amino acids. The germline V gene has CDR1 SNHLY and CDR2 FYNNEI. The CDR3 region is CASSDPGANYGYTF. CDR3 sequence (DNA): TGTGCCAGCAGTGATCCAGGGGCTAACTATGGCTACACCTTC.

The chain has TRBV27 and TRBJ1-4; D may be TRBD1 (5 bases). Trimming removed 3 bases from V and 8 bases from J, with 10 bases in between. The CDR3 contains 13 residues. Germline CDR1 and CDR2: MNHEY and SMNVEV (reference sequence). The CDR3 DNA is TGTGCCAGCAGTTTTGGGGGAGGGGAAAAACTGTTTTTT. The encoded protein is CASSFGGGEKLFF.

V is TRBV4-1 and J is TRBJ2-5; 11 bases map to TRBD1. Trimming took 4 bases from V and 5 from J; bases not matched to a gene: 3. From germline, CDR1 is MGHRA and CDR2 YSYEKL. This CDR3 has 14 amino acids. CDR3 nucleotide sequence: TGCGCCAGCAGCCCGGACAGGGGGCTGGAGACCCAGTACTTC. Translating gives CASSPDRGLETQYF.

This clonotype was recorded a few times. This chain connects TRBV12-3 or TRBV12-4 to TRBJ1-5, with TRBD1 as a possible D gene (6 bases). The germline V and J ends were trimmed by 6 bases and 6 bases, with 12 bases remaining between them. The CDR3 has 13 amino acids. CDR3: CASSTTGLQPQHF. In DNA, the CDR3 is TGTGCCAGCAGCACCACAGGGCTTCAGCCCCAGCATTTT.

Many counts were recorded for this clonotype. This chain links TRBV6-1 with TRBJ1-1; D is undetermined. The V end was cut by 5 bases, the J end by 7 bases, with 17 bases between. CDR3 length: 14 residues. Germline values: CDR1 MNHNS, CDR2 SASEGT. The CDR3 region has the DNA TGTGCCAGCAGTCCTAAAGGCGGTTTAATTGAAGCTTTCTTT. As protein: CASSPKGGLIEAFF.

The CDR3 coding sequence is TGTGCCAGCAGTTTATCCCCTACAGGGTACTATGGCTACACCTTC. Protein sequence: CASSLSPTGYYGYTF. The J gene is TRBJ1-2, the V gene TRBV28, with D maybe TRBD1 (6 bases). Per the germline V gene, CDR1 is MDHEN and CDR2 is SYDVKM. There are 15 residues in the CDR3. The V end lost 1 base, the J end lost 3 bases, and 12 bases lay between the germline ends.

The DNA for the CDR3 is TGTGCCAGCAGTTCCGGGGACTATAGCAATCAGCCCCAGCATTTT. It encodes CASSSGDYSNQPQHF. V is TRBV12-3 or TRBV12-4 and J is TRBJ1-5; D might be TRBD1 (5 bases). CDR3 length equals 15 residues. Trimming left V 4 bases short and J 0 bases short, with 10 bases between.